This T cell receptor beta chain was recorded in a study of patients and donors after allogeneic stem cell transplantation. One entry per CDR3 protein, called by TCRdb with MiXCR from the RT-PCR reads. This sample carries about a million distinct CDR3 sequences, about a sixth of them seen once, and the ten largest clones take around 6%. In this sample, this clonotype turned up a few times. V gave up 3 bases and J gave up 0 bases; unmatched junction bases: 10. The germline gives CDR1 MGHRA, CDR2 YSYEKL. This CDR3 has 17 residues. This chain connects TRBV4-1 to TRBJ1-2; 7 nucleotides align to TRBD1. The TCR was taken from a human donor who was either an allogeneic HSCT recipient or a stem cell or donor lymphocyte infusion donor (not recorded which). It is not recorded whose cells these are; they may come from a transplant donor. The sequenced sample was blood, either unsorted or a sorted T cell fraction (not recorded which). CDR3 protein: CASSQPGQALSNYGYTF. The DNA of the CDR3 is TGCGCCAGCAGCCAGCCAGGACAGGCGTTATCTAACTATGGCTACACCTTC.